This entry lists 16 T cell receptor beta chains sequenced from one sample in a study of blood T cells in healthy people across ages (dated by TCRdb to about 2015). Preparation of the library involved 5' RACE. This sample was sequenced with an Illumina HiSeq 2500. A second PCR of 7 to 11 cycles was performed with a sample-barcoded 5' primer and a J-beta primer mix. Starting from the raw public reads, TCRdb applied fastp trimming at Q25, assembled clones with MiXCR and retained in-frame beta chains. For every CDR3 protein sequence, its rows merge into one entry that carries the most common genes and DNA. The table for this sample lists almost 300,000 distinct CDR3 sequences; 25% to 30% of them were counted only once. In total, the top ten clones hold about 30% of the sample. The sequencing input was blood. These receptors were obtained from a woman in her 70s in good health.

This clonotype showed up many times. This chain uses TRBV10-3 with TRBJ2-7, with 8 positions matching TRBD1. This CDR3 is 15 amino acids long. The V segment lost 4 bases and the J segment 0 bases; nucleotides outside the gene matches: 5. Germline CDR1 reads ENHRY; CDR2 reads SYGVKD. CDR3: CAISVGQGSSYEQYF. The CDR3 DNA reads as TGTGCCATCAGTGTCGGACAGGGAAGCTCCTACGAGCAGTACTTC.

This clonotype was seen at least ten times. The chain couples TRBV7-2 to TRBJ1-3, with D unclear. This CDR3 is 17 amino acids long. Germline V lookup: CDR1 SGHTA, CDR2 FQGNSA. V lost 2 bases and J lost 0, with 14 bases in between. The CDR3 bases are TGTGCCAGCAGCTTAATGGCAGCTAGGCGCTCTGGAAACACCATATATTTT. Translating gives CASSLMAARRSGNTIYF.

The rearrangement uses TRBV5-6 and TRBJ2-3, with a possible D match to TRBD2 (5 bases). Trimming removed 1 base at V and 3 bases at J, with 6 bases between. Germline assignment: CDR1 SGHDT and CDR2 YYEEEE. The length of the CDR3 is 13 residues. The CDR3 coding sequence is TGTGCCAGCAGCTTGTGGAGGACAGATACGCAGTATTTT. This gives the protein CASSLWRTDTQYF.

The table lists this clonotype with many counts. V usage is TRBV13 and J usage is TRBJ2-1; 11 nucleotides align to TRBD2. The CDR3 is 17 residues long. Germline CDR1 is PRHDT and CDR2 is FYEKMQ (reference sequence). The trim removed 4 bases at V and 5 bases at J, leaving 10 bases unmatched. The CDR3 sequence: CASSSTLAGGWNNEQFF. DNA of the CDR3: TGTGCCAGCAGCTCCACTCTAGCGGGAGGTTGGAACAATGAGCAGTTCTTC.

This chain uses TRBV7-9 with TRBJ2-1, with no clear D. The CDR3 spans 13 residues. V dropped 0 bases and J dropped 8 bases, with 8 bases sitting between them. Germline lookup yields CDR1 SEHNR and CDR2 FQNEAQ (reference sequence). CDR3 sequence: CASSLAQAHEQFF. CDR3 bases: TGTGCCAGCAGCTTAGCGCAGGCGCATGAGCAGTTCTTC.

V gene TRBV7-2 combines with J gene TRBJ1-3, with no clear D. The CDR3 length is 14 residues. The V gene's germline CDR1 is SGHTA and CDR2 FQGNSA. The V and J ends lost 3 bases and 4 bases respectively, with 10 bases between them. The CDR3 bases are TGTGCCAGCAGCTTTCATGGTGCCGGAAACACCATATATTTT. It specifies CASSFHGAGNTIYF.

The chain couples TRBV20-1 to TRBJ2-5, with D perhaps matching TRBD2 (5 bases). The length of the CDR3 is 13 residues. Germline CDR1 reads DFQATT; CDR2 reads SNEGSKA (reference sequence). V was clipped by 0 bases and J by 8 bases, with 13 bases between them. Here the CDR3 reads CSARDGSSLTQYF. The DNA of the CDR3 is TGCAGTGCTAGAGATGGATCTAGCTTAACCCAGTACTTC.

Turning to this clonotype: One end of the junction varies from germline; a read error may be responsible. V gene TRBV28 combines with J gene TRBJ2-7, with 7 nucleotides matching TRBD2. The V gene's germline CDR1 is MDHEN and CDR2 SYDVKM. This CDR3 spans 13 amino acids. CDR3 sequence: CASVGRGSYGQYF. In DNA, the CDR3 is TGTGCCAGCGTCGGGCGGGGGTCCTACGGGCAGTACTTC. Supplemented by reference TRBV28 and TRBJ2-7, the full variable domain reads DVKVTQSSRYLVKRTGEKVFLECVQDMDHENMFWYRQDPGLGLRLIYFSYDVKMKEKGDIPEGYSVSREKKERFSLILESASTNQTSMYLCASVGRGSYGQYFGPGTRLTVT.

The gene calls are TRBV28 and TRBJ2-5, with 7 bases that match TRBD1. V lost 3 bases and J lost 7; bases outside the gene matches: 11. Germline CDR1 and CDR2: MDHEN and SYDVKM. The CDR3 runs to 15 residues. CDR3 in amino acids: CASSFGQGESATQYF. CDR3 DNA sequence: TGTGCCAGCAGTTTCGGCCAGGGGGAAAGCGCGACCCAGTACTTC.

The J gene is TRBJ2-7, the V gene TRBV5-1; TRBD1 or TRBD2 may be the D gene (5 bases each). This CDR3 contains 14 residues. Germline CDR1 and CDR2: SGHRS and YFSETQ. Trimming took 6 bases from V and 2 from J, leaving 15 bases between them. This CDR3 is CASNLRGVPYEQYF. The CDR3 DNA sequence: TGCGCCAGCAACCTTCGAGGGGTTCCCTACGAGCAGTACTTC.

This clonotype was detected only a few times. The chain recombines TRBV15 with TRBJ1-2; possible D gene TRBD1, 6 bases. V dropped 4 bases and J dropped 6 bases, with 15 bases sitting between them. The germline V gene encodes CDR1 LNHNV and CDR2 YYDKDF (reference sequence). The CDR3 extends over 14 amino acids. CDR3 DNA sequence: TGTGCCACCAGCACAGCACGGGGGGCTGATGGCTACACCTTC. Protein sequence: CATSTARGADGYTF.

The gene calls are TRBV29-1 and TRBJ2-3; D gene unclear. Trimming left V 3 bases short and J 0 bases short, with 7 bases between. Per germline, CDR1 SQVTM and CDR2 ANQGSEA. The CDR3 sequence is 13 residues long. The CDR3 DNA reads as TGCAGCGTTGAGGCATTAAGCACAGATACGCAGTATTTT. Protein product: CSVEALSTDTQYF.

This clonotype occurred many times. The CDR3 region has the DNA TGCAGCGACCGACAAACAGGGGAGGAGACCCAGTACTTC. Amino acids: CSDRQTGEETQYF. The gene calls are TRBV29-1 and TRBJ2-5; 7 bases line up with TRBD1. With 7 bases clipped from V and 5 bases from J, the junction kept 10 bases outside the gene matches. CDR3 size: 13 residues. Germline V gene data show CDR1 as SQVTM and CDR2 as ANQGSEA.

The rearrangement joins TRBV7-2 to TRBJ2-1; 7 bases map to TRBD2. V shed 6 bases, J shed 7 bases, and the junction held 15 bases outside the gene matches. Looked up from germline, CDR1 is SGHTA and CDR2 is FQGNSA. The CDR3 is made up of 16 amino acids. CDR3 amino acids: CASRSTGGSPGNEQFF. CDR3 bases: TGTGCCAGCAGATCGACTGGCGGGAGCCCTGGTAATGAGCAGTTCTTC.

The V gene is TRBV6-2 or TRBV6-3, the J gene TRBJ1-5, with a weak D call TRBD1 (6 bases). CDR1 MNHEY and CDR2 SVGEGT come from the germline V gene. V gave up 4 bases and J gave up 4 bases, with 14 bases separating them. This CDR3 region has 15 residues. The CDR3 nucleotides read TGTGCCAGCAGTTTTCAGGGGTTTCGGAATCAGCCCCAGCATTTT. Amino acids: CASSFQGFRNQPQHF.

In its sample, this clonotype was seen a few times. The rearrangement joins TRBV7-9 to TRBJ2-7; TRBD2 aligns across 8 bases. V trimming: 5 bases; J trimming: 3 bases; junction bases outside the gene matches: 6. Germline V gene lookup returns CDR1 SEHNR and CDR2 FQNEAQ (reference sequence). This CDR3 spans 14 amino acids. CDR3 protein: CASSTTSGYYEQYF. CDR3 nucleotide sequence: TGTGCCAGCAGCACAACTAGCGGATACTACGAGCAGTACTTC.